This paragraph covers one T cell receptor (beta chain) sequence. Its antigen specificity is not known. The sample holds no much larger clone one base away, and base qualities are not on file. This sample was included in a study of T cell responses to AZD1222 COVID-19 vaccine (dated by TCRdb to about 2021). Regarding the study in general: AZD1222 recipients given second doses at about 4 weeks or at about 12 weeks were pooled, since spike-specific TCR depth and breadth were not found to differ between the two schedules. TCR sequencing covered 233 trial participants: approximately 200 given two doses of AZD1222 and 26 given two doses of MenACWY control vaccine. Enrollment into the trials was organized by age into subgroups of 18-55, 56-69 and 70-plus years, and those subgroups contained approximately 160, 26 and 62 TCR-sequenced participants, respectively. Overall results and qualifications from the work: Reportedly, close to half of the unique spike-specific TCRs recognized epitopes lying outside the regions that are mutated in the B.1.351 and B.1.1.7 variants. Conclusions about previously exposed vaccinees are limited because only six or seven AZD1222 recipients were SARS-CoV-2 seropositive at baseline. Most participants were white British and females outnumbered males, and the authors suggested that clonal diversity may have been underestimated. In the small 56-69-year group, the increase in depth fell short of significance, most likely because of low power. Because no day 14 peak-response samples were available, the repertoires could be characterized only after the peak T cell response. Spike-specific TCR breadth and depth rose significantly after two AZD1222 doses compared with day 0 and with MenACWY recipients. The vaccine-associated CD4 TCRs covered the entire spike protein, and the dominant responses fell in regions 160-218 and 743-854.

Per the publication, the time point label means: baseline before first vaccination. Vaccinee samples were obtained from the UK trials COV001 and COV002, which included a single-blind randomized controlled phase 2/3 trial of AZD1222 (ChAdOx1 nCoV-19) in healthy adults. For TCRbeta chain sequencing, PBMC samples were collected from trial participants at day 0 and at day 28 after the second dose. The CDR3 regions of human TCRbeta chains were analyzed by immunosequencing. The study's own analysis went as follows. Repertoire TCRs were matched against a reference library of SARS-CoV-2-specific TCRs generated with the MIRA antigen-specificity platform. Breadth was defined as the fraction of unique TCRs that were SARS-CoV-2-associated, and depth was defined as the fraction of total T cells that were SARS-CoV-2-associated. Each spike-specific TCR was assigned to its reactive spike region and to a CD4 or CD8 class using the MIRA data. Log10-transformed breadth and depth values were compared by one-way ANOVA with Sidak's multiple comparisons tests. Imported from immuneACCESS, the table was reduced by TCRdb to in-frame sequences with V and J called. These copies leave out some clones; in studies compared against another copy, an unresolved V gene accounts for under half, and the cause of the remainder is not known. V, J and clone size were drawn from that table, and D and trimming were deduced from the DNA. The sample contains approximately 140,000 clones, 70% to 90% of them found a single time. The ten largest clonotypes hold just over 5.5% of the sample.

This TCR was recovered from an adult in good health. Sequencing was performed on peripheral blood, taken on day 0 of AZD1222 vaccination.

The DNA is as follows: TGTGCCAGCAGCCTCATAGGCACCCAGGTGGGTGAGCCCCAGCATTTT. The translation is CASSLIGTQVGEPQHF. Recombination connected TRBV4-2 to TRBJ1-5; there is no confident call for the D gene. At the junction V is shortened by 4 bases and J by 8 bases, with 21 bases in between. The CDR3 holds 16 amino acids from the cysteine to the phenylalanine. CDR3 DNA only is kept here, 48 bases in frame from base 1. The germline V gene encodes CDR1 LGHNA and CDR2 YNFKEQ.